Listed below are T cell receptor beta chains from one sample, sequenced in a study of regulatory T cells in long-lasting Graves disease. TCRdb re-analysed the multiplex PCR reads in MiXCR, keeping a single row per CDR3 protein. The table includes hundreds of thousands of distinct CDR3 sequences, 16% detected once. The data also belong to a second study, concerning T cells in Graves' hyperthyroidism and ophthalmopathy.

Source: peripheral blood mononuclear cells (PBMCs), taken at new diagnosis, from a patient treated with antithyroid drugs. The source is a man aged 40-49 years with Graves disease. CDR3s include the opening cysteine and the closing phenylalanine or tryptophan. Each record gives: J gene, V gene, clone size, D gene, CDR3 DNA, CDR3 protein. A D gene is named only where the DNA matches it firmly. Clone size appears in some rows only: once, few, many, or a class for an expanded clone.

>TRBJ1-6|TRBV15|many|-
TGTGCCACCAGCAGAGATCTAGGGCGAGGTTCACCCCTCCACTTT
CATSRDLGRGSPLHF
>TRBJ2-2|TRBV2|-|-
-
CASSDLLAGGPGSCFF
>TRBJ2-1|TRBV7-3|many|TRBD2
TGTGCCAGCAGCTTAGAGAGCGGGGGGGCCAGGAATGAGCAGTTCTTC
CASSLESGGARNEQFF
>TRBJ2-5|TRBV7-2|-|TRBD2
TGTGCCAGCAGCGCGGGACTAGCGGGGGCGAGCAACCAAGAGACCCAGTACTTC
CASSAGLAGASNQETQYF
>TRBJ2-2|TRBV20-1|-|-
TGCAGTGCTAGTCTAGCGCAAGTCACCGGGGAGCTGTTTTTT
CSASLAQVTGELFF
>TRBJ2-2|TRBV9|few|TRBD2
TGTGCCAGCAGCACAAGGGACTACTCGGGGGAGCTGTTTTTT
CASSTRDYSGELFF
>TRBJ2-5|TRBV6-2/TRBV6-3|many|-
TGTGCCAGCAGTTACGTAATGGGGCCCACGGGTGGGACCCAGTACTTC
CASSYVMGPTGGTQYF
>TRBJ2-7|TRBV28|many|TRBD1
TGTGCCAGCAGTTCCCCTCGGACAGGGATTGACTTC
CASSSPRTGIDF
>TRBJ2-1|TRBV3-1|-|-
TGTGCCAGCAGCAAGGTCAATGAGCAGTTCTTC
CASSKVNEQFF
>TRBJ2-2|TRBV19|few|TRBD1
TGTGCCAGTAGTCGACAGGGGGCCCGCGGGGAGCTGTTTTTT
CASSRQGARGELFF
>TRBJ1-1|TRBV19|-|-
TGTGCCAGTAACCTTGGACAGATGAACACTGAAGCTTTCTTT
CASNLGQMNTEAFF
>TRBJ2-7|TRBV4-2|-|-
TGTGCCAGCAGCCAACCGGCCAGGGACCACGAGAAGTACTTC
CASSQPARDHEKYF
>TRBJ1-3|TRBV12-3/TRBV12-4|few|-
TGTGCCAGCAGTGCGGTAGTTGGAAACACCATATATTTT
CASSAVVGNTIYF
>TRBJ1-4|TRBV5-4|-|-
TGTGCCAGCAGCTTGGGGGGTGTAGGAGATGAAAAACTGTTTTTT
CASSLGGVGDEKLFF
>TRBJ1-2|TRBV6-2/TRBV6-3|-|-
TGTGCCAGCAGTTATCGGGGAGTGAATGGCTACACCTTC
CASSYRGVNGYTF
>TRBJ1-5|TRBV12-3/TRBV12-4|many|-
TGTGCCAGCAGTGGGGACGGATTCGCGACGCCCCAGCATTTT
CASSGDGFATPQHF
>TRBJ2-7|TRBV15|-|-
TGTGCCACCCGCAGGGCGAGCTCCTACGAGCAGTACTTC
CATRRASSYEQYF
>TRBJ1-1|TRBV30|few|-
TGTGCCTGTCCAGACACTTTGAACACTGAAGCTTTCTTT
CACPDTLNTEAFF
>TRBJ2-1|TRBV2|many|TRBD2
TGTGCCAGCCTAGCGGGGGGATACAATGAGCAGTTCTTC
CASLAGGYNEQFF
>TRBJ1-2|TRBV5-1|many|TRBD1
TGCGCCAGCAGCGTGGGACAGGGGGGAGGAGGCTACACCTTC
CASSVGQGGGGYTF
>TRBJ2-3|TRBV5-1|many|-
TGCGCCAGCAAATTCGAGGGGAGGAGCACAGATACGCAGTATTTT
CASKFEGRSTDTQYF
>TRBJ2-7|TRBV7-9|many|TRBD1
TGTGCCAGCAGCTTGGGGACAGCTACCTACGAGCAGTACTTC
CASSLGTATYEQYF
>TRBJ1-2|TRBV30|-|TRBD1
TGTGCCCTCCAGACAGGGGTTGATGGCTACACCTTC
CALQTGVDGYTF
>TRBJ2-1|TRBV6-2/TRBV6-3|-|-
TGTGCCAGCACTACAGGGGGGGCCTACAATGAGCAGTTCTTC
CASTTGGAYNEQFF
>TRBJ1-1|TRBV29-1|-|-
TGCAGCGTTTCTCACAGGGCGAACACTGAAGCTTTCTTT
CSVSHRANTEAFF
>TRBJ2-2|TRBV20-1|few|-
TGCAGTGTCACGAACACCGGGGAGCTGTTTTTT
CSVTNTGELFF
>TRBJ1-2|TRBV7-8|few|-
TGTGCCAGCAGCCCCCGTCTCGACGGCTACACCTTC
CASSPRLDGYTF
>TRBJ2-7|TRBV28|many|TRBD1
TGTGCCAGCAGTTTAGGCGGACAGGCCTACGAGCAGTACTTC
CASSLGGQAYEQYF